This TCR beta chain was captured in a study of blood T cell repertoires in COVID-19 (dated by TCRdb to about 2020). For the study in its entirety: Samples covering the acute and convalescent phases of COVID-19 were provided by collaborators in the United States, Italy and Spain. The material from the prospective study consisted of cDNA or gDNA derived from T cells, B-cell-depleted T cells, or PBMCs. Subjects who had been exposed to COVID-19, were actively infected with it, or had recovered from it provided the deeply sampled blood TCRbeta repertoires that made up the dataset. A freely available public database, intended as a resource for researchers studying the immune response to SARS-CoV-2, is where the repertoires were released. Samples came from the ongoing ImmuneRACE study (first 160 participants) plus 1,254 subjects from 6 global collaborators. A de-identified subject ID, COVID-19 status, age in years and sex were almost always included in the sample metadata. HLA class I and class II types, where available, came from metadata supplied by the sample provider rather than from assay-based typing. What the work shows at the level of the full study, not this receptor alone: The quantity of clinical and demographic metadata differed by source and by participant and was supplied without curation.

This clone was seen just once. What this receptor recognizes is not known. Per-base quality was not reported, and no clone a single base away is much larger than it. One collaborating source in Seattle enrolled patients while the patients were actively infected and followed the patients over time throughout the course of disease. Each collaborating institution followed its own protocols to collect whole blood in K2EDTA tubes. For TCRbeta analysis, collaborators shipped samples as frozen whole blood, isolated PBMCs, or DNA extracted from either of those sample types. The immunoSEQ Assay, a bias-controlled multiplex PCR, was used to amplify TCRbeta CDR3 regions from genomic DNA. Turning to the authors' computational methods: Nucleated cell counts per sample were estimated from amplification of reference gene primers within the assay. Sequence reads were collapsed and filtered to measure the absolute abundance of every unique TCRbeta CDR3 rearrangement. For each sample, productive Simpson clonality was calculated as the square root of Simpson's diversity index across productive rearrangements. The table comes from immuneACCESS by way of TCRdb, which keeps in-frame sequences with V and J called. Part of the clones is missing from these tables; in studies checked, under half for an unresolved V gene and the rest for unknown reasons. D and trimming were read from the DNA, whereas the V and J calls and clone size are those reported in that table. This sample comprises under 300,000 clones, 75% to 90% of them detected only once. The ten largest clones capture around 13% of the sample.

CDR1 SGHTA and CDR2 FQGNSA were looked up in the germline V gene. Between the V and J ends, shortened by 1 base and 0 bases respectively, the junction contains 7 bases. From its cysteine to its phenylalanine, the CDR3 spans 15 amino acids. Of the read, only the CDR3 DNA is kept; its 45 bases are in frame from base 1. This sequence uses TRBV7-2 and TRBJ1-5, with the D gene call left open. Source material: peripheral blood. The TCR was taken from an older woman with COVID-19, enrolled during active disease. This receptor carries the CDR3 CASSLVADSNQPQHF. The sequence in DNA is TGTGCCAGCAGCTTAGTGGCAGATAGCAATCAGCCCCAGCATTTT.